This T cell receptor beta chain stems from a study of shared clonotypes between healthy human individuals. The overall study: The plates for each donor numbered three CD4 naive, three CD4 memory, two CD8 naive and one CD8 memory. Study-wide results and caveats: Several donors shared roughly 5% of their naive CD4 clonotypes. The authors sampled blood alone, and tissue repertoires likely differ.

V shed 10 bases and J shed 5 bases, with 11 bases lying between them. There are 12 residues in the CDR3. CDR1 and CDR2 (germline): MDHEN, SYDVKM. On this clone: Its cognate antigen is unknown.

Sequencing used immunoSEQ multiplex PCR; TCRdb keeps in-frame clones, though not all of them. This sample has about 1.1 million clones, with 60% to 80% found just once. The V call is TRBV28, the J call TRBJ2-2; either TRBD1 or TRBD2 may fit D (5 bases each). This clonotype originated in a man younger than 35 in good health. Some clones in this sample may be carry-over from other donors' samples. The specimen sequenced was memory CD4+ T cells from PBMCs. Subset given: CD45RA-negative fraction. The CDR3: CATREGTGELFF. The CDR3 DNA follows: TGTGCCACCAGAGAGGGGACCGGGGAGCTGTTTTTT.